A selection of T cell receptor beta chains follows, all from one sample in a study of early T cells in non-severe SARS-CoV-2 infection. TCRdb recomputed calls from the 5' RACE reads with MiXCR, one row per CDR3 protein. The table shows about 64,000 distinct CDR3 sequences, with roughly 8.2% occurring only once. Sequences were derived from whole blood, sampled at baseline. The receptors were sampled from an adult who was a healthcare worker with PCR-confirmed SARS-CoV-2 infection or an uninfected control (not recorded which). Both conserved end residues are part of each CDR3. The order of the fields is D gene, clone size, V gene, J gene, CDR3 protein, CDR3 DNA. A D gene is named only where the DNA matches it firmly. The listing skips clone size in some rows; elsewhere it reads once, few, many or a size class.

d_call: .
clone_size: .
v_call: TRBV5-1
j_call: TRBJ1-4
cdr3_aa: CASSLRQDTGDEKLFF
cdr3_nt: TGCGCCAGCAGCCTACGACAGGACACGGGGGATGAAAAACTGTTTTTT

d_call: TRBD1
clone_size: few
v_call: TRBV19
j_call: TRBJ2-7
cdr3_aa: CASSPAHRPGQGGGEQYF
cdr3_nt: TGTGCCAGTAGTCCAGCCCACCGACCGGGACAGGGAGGGGGCGAGCAGTACTTC

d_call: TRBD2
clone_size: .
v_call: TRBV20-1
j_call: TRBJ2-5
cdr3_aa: CSASGRPQETQYF
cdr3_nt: TGCAGTGCTAGCGGGAGGCCACAAGAGACCCAGTACTTC

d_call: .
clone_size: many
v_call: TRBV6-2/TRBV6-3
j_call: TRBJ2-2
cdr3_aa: CASILTGAGELFF
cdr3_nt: TGTGCCAGCATTCTCACGGGGGCCGGGGAGCTGTTTTTT

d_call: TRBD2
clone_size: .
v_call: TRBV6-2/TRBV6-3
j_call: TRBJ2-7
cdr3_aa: CASRTGTSGRFSYEQYF
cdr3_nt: TGTGCCAGCAGGACGGGAACTAGCGGGAGGTTCTCCTACGAGCAGTACTTC

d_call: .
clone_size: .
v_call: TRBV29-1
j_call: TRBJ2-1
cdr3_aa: CSVAGATEQFF
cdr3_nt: TGCAGCGTTGCGGGGGCTACTGAGCAGTTCTTC

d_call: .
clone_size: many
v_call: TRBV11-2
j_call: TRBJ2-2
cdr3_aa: CASSVSGTGELFF
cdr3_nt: TGTGCCAGCAGCGTGAGTGGGACCGGGGAGCTGTTTTTT

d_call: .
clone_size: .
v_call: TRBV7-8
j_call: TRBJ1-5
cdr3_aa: CASSSFDRQFNQPQHF
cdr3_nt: TGTGCCAGCAGCTCCTTCGACAGACAGTTCAATCAGCCCCAGCATTTT

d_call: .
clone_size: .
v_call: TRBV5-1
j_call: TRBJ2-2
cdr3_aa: CASIDDRAGTGELFF
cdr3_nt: TGCGCCAGCATTGACGACCGAGCAGGCACCGGGGAGCTGTTTTTT

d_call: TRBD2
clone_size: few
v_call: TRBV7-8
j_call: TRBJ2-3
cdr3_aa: CASSLVSGATQGADTQYF
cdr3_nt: TGTGCCAGCAGCTTAGTTAGCGGGGCCACCCAAGGCGCAGATACGCAGTATTTT

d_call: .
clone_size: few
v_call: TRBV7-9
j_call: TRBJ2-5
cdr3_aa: CASGTRQETQYF
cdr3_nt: TGTGCCAGCGGAACGCGCCAAGAGACCCAGTACTTC

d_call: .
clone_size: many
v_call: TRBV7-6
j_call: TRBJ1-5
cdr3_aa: CASSPIGGISNQPQHF
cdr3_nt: TGTGCCAGCAGCCCCATCGGAGGGATTAGCAATCAGCCCCAGCATTTT

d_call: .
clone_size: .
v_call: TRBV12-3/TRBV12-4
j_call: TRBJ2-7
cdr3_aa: CASSLTQGPYEQYF
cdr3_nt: TGTGCCAGCAGTTTAACCCAGGGTCCCTACGAGCAGTACTTC

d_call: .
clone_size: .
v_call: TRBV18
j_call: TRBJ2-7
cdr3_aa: CASSEGIGYEQYF
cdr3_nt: TGTGCCAGCTCCGAGGGGATAGGGTACGAGCAGTACTTC

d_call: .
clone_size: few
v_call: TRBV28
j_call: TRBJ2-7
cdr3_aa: CASGRGYEQYF
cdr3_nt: TGTGCCAGCGGCAGGGGCTACGAGCAGTACTTC

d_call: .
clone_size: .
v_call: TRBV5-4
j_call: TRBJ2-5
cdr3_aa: CASSLERAYQETQYF
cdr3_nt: TGTGCCAGCAGCTTGGAGCGGGCGTACCAAGAGACCCAGTACTTC

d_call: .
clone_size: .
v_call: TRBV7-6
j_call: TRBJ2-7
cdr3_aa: CASSGRSYEQYF
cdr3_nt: TGTGCCAGCTCCGGGCGGTCCTACGAGCAGTACTTC

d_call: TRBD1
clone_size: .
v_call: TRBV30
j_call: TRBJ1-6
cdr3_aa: CALYRDRAFHF
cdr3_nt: TGTGCCTTATACCGGGACAGGGCCTTCCACTTT

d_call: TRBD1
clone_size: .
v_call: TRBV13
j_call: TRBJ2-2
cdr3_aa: CASSLNRGPTGELFF
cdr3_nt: TGTGCCAGCAGCTTGAACAGGGGGCCCACCGGGGAGCTGTTTTTT

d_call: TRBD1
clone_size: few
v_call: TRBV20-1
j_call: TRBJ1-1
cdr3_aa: CSAGRQGVFVTEAFF
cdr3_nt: TGCAGTGCTGGAAGACAGGGGGTCTTTGTCACTGAAGCTTTCTTT

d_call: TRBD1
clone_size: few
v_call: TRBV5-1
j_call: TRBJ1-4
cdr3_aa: CASRRTGESEKLFF
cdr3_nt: TGCGCCAGCCGAAGGACAGGGGAAAGTGAAAAACTGTTTTTT

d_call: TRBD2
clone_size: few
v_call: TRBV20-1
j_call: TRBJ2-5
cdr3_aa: CSASSGGLQETQYF
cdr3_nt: TGCAGTGCTAGTAGCGGGGGGCTACAAGAGACCCAGTACTTC

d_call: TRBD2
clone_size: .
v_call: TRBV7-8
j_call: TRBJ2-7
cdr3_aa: CASTFGVSGSYEQYF
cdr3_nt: TGTGCCAGCACCTTTGGGGTTAGCGGGAGTTACGAGCAGTACTTC

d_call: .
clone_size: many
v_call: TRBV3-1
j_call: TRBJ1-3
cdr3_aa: CASTEGRSGNTIYF
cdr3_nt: TGTGCCAGCACTGAAGGGAGGTCTGGAAACACCATATATTTT

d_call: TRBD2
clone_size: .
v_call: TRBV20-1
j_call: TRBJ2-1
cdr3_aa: CSASRLAYSSYNEQFF
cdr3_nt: TGCAGTGCTAGCCGACTAGCGTACAGCTCCTACAATGAGCAGTTCTTC

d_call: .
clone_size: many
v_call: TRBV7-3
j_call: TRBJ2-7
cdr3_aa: CASSPGGEAHYEQYF
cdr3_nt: TGTGCCAGCAGCCCCGGCGGGGAAGCACACTACGAGCAGTACTTC

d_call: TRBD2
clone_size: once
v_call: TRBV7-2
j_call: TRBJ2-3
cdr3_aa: CASSLELAGADTQYF
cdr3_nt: TGTGCCAGCAGCTTAGAGCTAGCGGGAGCGGATACGCAGTATTTT

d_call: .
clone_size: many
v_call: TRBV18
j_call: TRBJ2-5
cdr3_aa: CASSPMAGQETQYF
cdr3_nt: TGTGCCAGCTCACCCATGGCGGGTCAAGAGACCCAGTACTTC

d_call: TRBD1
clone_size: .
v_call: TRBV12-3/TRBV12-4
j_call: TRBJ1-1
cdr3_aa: CASTLDRGFLEAFF
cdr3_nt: TGTGCCAGCACCCTTGACAGGGGTTTTTTGGAAGCTTTCTTT

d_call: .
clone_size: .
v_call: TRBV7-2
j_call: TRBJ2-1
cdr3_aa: CASTLGGGPSPQFF
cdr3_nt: TGTGCCAGCACCTTAGGGGGAGGGCCCTCGCCGCAGTTCTTC

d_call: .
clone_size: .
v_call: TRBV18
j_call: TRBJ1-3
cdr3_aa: CASSPDSGDTIYF
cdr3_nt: TGTGCCAGCTCCCCCGACAGCGGGGACACCATATATTTT

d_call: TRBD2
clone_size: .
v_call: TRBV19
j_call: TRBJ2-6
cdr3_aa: CASSLSGGTGANVLTF
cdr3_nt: TGTGCCAGTAGTCTCTCGGGAGGAACTGGGGCCAACGTCCTGACTTTC

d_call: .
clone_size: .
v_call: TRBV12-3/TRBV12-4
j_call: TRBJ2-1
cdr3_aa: CASPLGRRANTNEQFF
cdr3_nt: TGTGCCAGCCCCCTTGGCAGGAGGGCCAATACCAATGAGCAGTTCTTC

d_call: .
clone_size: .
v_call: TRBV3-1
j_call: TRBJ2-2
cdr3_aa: CASSRHESGELFF
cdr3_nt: TGTGCCAGCAGCCGCCATGAGTCCGGGGAGCTGTTTTTT

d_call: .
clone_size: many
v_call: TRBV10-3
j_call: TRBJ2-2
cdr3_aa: CANRQDGELFF
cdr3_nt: TGTGCCAACAGACAAGACGGGGAGCTGTTTTTT

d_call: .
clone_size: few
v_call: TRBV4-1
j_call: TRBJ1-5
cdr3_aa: CASSQTPGLVQPQHF
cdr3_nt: TGCGCCAGCAGCCAGACCCCAGGGTTGGTTCAGCCCCAGCATTTT

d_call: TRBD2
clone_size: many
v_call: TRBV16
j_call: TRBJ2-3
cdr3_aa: CASSQWAPAAGAVTQYF
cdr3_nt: TGTGCCAGCAGCCAATGGGCCCCCGCAGCGGGAGCGGTTACGCAGTATTTT

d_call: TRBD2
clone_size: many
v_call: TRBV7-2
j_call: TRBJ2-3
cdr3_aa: CASSRRVAGEDTQYF
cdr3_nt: TGTGCCAGCAGCAGAAGGGTAGCGGGAGAAGATACGCAGTATTTT

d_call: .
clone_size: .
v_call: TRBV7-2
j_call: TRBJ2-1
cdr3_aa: CASSLGYHSYNEQFF
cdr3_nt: TGTGCCAGCAGCTTAGGCTACCACTCCTACAATGAGCAGTTCTTC

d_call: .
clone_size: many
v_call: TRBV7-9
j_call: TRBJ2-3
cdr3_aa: CASLGRSTDTQYF
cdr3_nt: TGTGCCAGCTTGGGGAGAAGCACAGATACGCAGTATTTT

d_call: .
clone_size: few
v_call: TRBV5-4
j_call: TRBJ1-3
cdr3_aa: CASSLDASGNTIYF
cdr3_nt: TGTGCCAGCAGCTTAGATGCCTCTGGAAACACCATATATTTT

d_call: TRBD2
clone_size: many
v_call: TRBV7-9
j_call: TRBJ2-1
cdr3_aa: CASSFSGSHRNEQFF
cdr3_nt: TGTGCCAGCAGCTTTAGCGGGAGCCACAGGAATGAGCAGTTCTTC

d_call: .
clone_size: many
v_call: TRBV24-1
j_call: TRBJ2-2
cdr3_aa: CATSSQSHTGELFF
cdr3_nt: TGTGCCACCAGTTCTCAGAGTCACACCGGGGAGCTGTTTTTT

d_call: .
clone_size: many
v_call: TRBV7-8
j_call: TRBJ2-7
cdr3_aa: CASSFPGEQYF
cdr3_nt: TGTGCCAGCAGCTTCCCTGGGGAGCAGTACTTC

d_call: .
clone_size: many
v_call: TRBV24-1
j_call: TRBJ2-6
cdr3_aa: CATSEPSYSGANVLTF
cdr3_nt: TGTGCCACCAGTGAACCAAGTTACTCTGGGGCCAACGTCCTGACTTTC

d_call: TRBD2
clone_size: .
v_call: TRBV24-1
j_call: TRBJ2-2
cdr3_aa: CATSKAGGTGELFF
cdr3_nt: TGTGCCACCAGTAAAGCGGGAGGAACCGGGGAGCTGTTTTTT

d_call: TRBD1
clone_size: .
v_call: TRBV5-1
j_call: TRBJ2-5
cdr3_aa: CASSSQGAQETQYF
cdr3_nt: TGCGCCAGCAGCTCTCAGGGGGCCCAAGAGACCCAGTACTTC